The 20 T cell receptor beta chains listed next were all sequenced from one sample in a study of T cell responses to AZD1222 COVID-19 vaccine. The repertoire was sequenced with immunoSEQ multiplex PCR; TCRdb's copy has only in-frame clones and lacks some. The profile shows approximately 99,000 clones, 70% to 90% of them singletons. Sequencing used peripheral blood, obtained on day 0 of AZD1222 vaccination. Every receptor here comes from an adult in good health.

V and J are TRBV29-1 and TRBJ1-2; TRBD1 agrees at 8 bases. Germline V gives CDR1 SQVTM, CDR2 ANQGSEA. V trimming: 4 bases; J trimming: 7 bases; junction bases outside the gene matches: 5. CDR3 length: 12 amino acids. The CDR3 DNA reads as TGCAGCGTTGCTCAGGGGGCGGGTGGCTACACCTTC. It yields the protein CSVAQGAGGYTF.

The chain employs TRBV28 and TRBJ1-2; the D is unclear. V shed 10 bases and J shed 0 bases, with 9 bases lying between them. CDR3 length: 12 residues. CDR1 and CDR2 from the germline V gene are MDHEN and SYDVKM. Written as DNA, the CDR3 is TGTGCCACCTTTCTAGCTAACTATGGCTACACCTTC. Residues: CATFLANYGYTF.

The chain couples TRBV27 to TRBJ1-2, with 8 positions matching TRBD1. The ends lost 9 bases at V and 6 bases at J; junction bases unmatched: 6. CDR3 length: 12 residues. CDR1 MNHEY and CDR2 SMNVEV come from the germline V gene (reference sequence). The CDR3 nucleotides read TGTGCCAGTTGGGACAGGAGCGATGGCTACACCTTC. Translation gives CASWDRSDGYTF.

V gene TRBV27 combines with J gene TRBJ2-4; possibly TRBD2 for D (6 bases). V was shortened by 2 bases and J by 6 bases, with 17 bases between the two germline ends. From germline, CDR1 is MNHEY and CDR2 SMNVEV (reference sequence). There are 16 residues in the CDR3. This chain's CDR3 is CASSLDGGLKGNIQYF. CDR3 DNA: TGTGCCAGCAGTTTAGATGGGGGGTTGAAGGGAAACATTCAGTACTTC.

The chain recombines TRBV18 with TRBJ1-1; weak D call: TRBD1 (6 bases). The CDR3 contains 14 residues. Germline CDR1 KGHSH, CDR2 LQKENI. The ends were cut back, 6 bases at V and 6 bases at J, with 17 bases in the middle. The CDR3 bases are TGTGCCAGCTCGCCCCAGCAGGGGACGGCTGAAGCTTTCTTT. Its protein is CASSPQQGTAEAFF.

V gene TRBV3-1 (or the pseudogene TRBV3-2) combines with J gene TRBJ1-6; tentatively, D is TRBD1 (5 bases). V lost 3 bases and J 5 bases, leaving 8 bases between the germline ends. Germline V gene data show CDR1 as LGHDT and CDR2 as YNNKEL (reference sequence). The CDR3 has 14 amino acids. The chain's CDR3 is CASSHPGHNSPLHF. CDR3 DNA: TGTGCCAGCAGCCATCCAGGGCATAATTCACCCCTCCACTTT.

This clone appeared a single time. J is TRBJ1-1 and V is TRBV19; D might be TRBD1 (5 bases). V lost 4 bases, J lost 4 bases, and 16 bases lay in between. The CDR3 runs 15 residues. Germline CDR1 reads LNHDA; CDR2 reads SQIVND (reference sequence). The CDR3 sequence: CASSRFPGTGTEAFF. In DNA form, the CDR3 reads TGTGCCAGTAGTAGATTCCCCGGGACGGGCACTGAAGCTTTCTTT.

This clone came up a few times. V and J are TRBV30 and TRBJ2-3; D could derive from TRBD1 or TRBD2 (5 bases each). The CDR3 extends over 15 amino acids. From germline, CDR1 is GTSNPN and CDR2 SVGIG (reference sequence). Trimming pared 4 bases from V and 3 bases from J, leaving 17 bases between. The CDR3 nucleotides read TGTGCCTGGACTCGGGCGACGGGGCCGACAGATACGCAGTATTTT. Protein: CAWTRATGPTDTQYF.

The chain links TRBV19 to TRBJ1-6; 8 bases agree with TRBD1. This CDR3 spans 16 amino acids. The V gene's germline CDR1 is LNHDA and CDR2 SQIVND (reference sequence). Losses at the gene ends were 5 bases for V and 0 bases for J; bases not matched to a gene: 3. DNA for the CDR3: TGTGCCAGTAGTTCTACAGGGGGCTCCTATAATTCACCCCTCCACTTT. It encodes CASSSTGGSYNSPLHF.

This chain uses TRBV6-6 with TRBJ1-1; D possibly corresponds to TRBD1 (6 bases). There are 15 residues in the CDR3. Looked up from germline, CDR1 is MNHNY and CDR2 is SVGAGI (reference sequence). The germline V and J ends were trimmed by 6 bases and 4 bases, with 18 bases remaining between them. In DNA, the CDR3 is TGTGCCAGCAGGGAGGGGCAGGGGAGGAGCACTGAAGCTTTCTTT. Translated, it gives CASREGQGRSTEAFF.

Only a few counts were recorded for this clone. This chain links TRBV3-1 (or the pseudogene TRBV3-2) with TRBJ1-2; D is unresolved. The ends were cut back, 4 bases at V and 1 base at J, with 10 bases in the middle. The CDR3 is 14 amino acids. Germline V gene lookup returns CDR1 LGHDT and CDR2 YNNKEL (reference sequence). The chain's CDR3 is CASSPAFDNYGYTF. In DNA, the CDR3 is TGTGCCAGCAGCCCCGCCTTTGATAACTATGGCTACACCTTC.

This clone has just a few counts. This chain uses TRBV7-8 with TRBJ1-1; D is possibly TRBD1 (5 bases). Germline lookup yields CDR1 SGHVS and CDR2 FQNEAQ. This CDR3 spans 17 amino acids. V shed 1 base and J shed 4 bases, with 19 bases lying between them. The CDR3 protein is CASSLVFGQGGGTEAFF. CDR3 DNA sequence: TGTGCCAGCAGCTTAGTATTTGGTCAGGGCGGCGGCACTGAAGCTTTCTTT.

With regard to this clone: This specimen includes other DNA sequences encoding the same CDR3. The rearrangement uses TRBV7-2 and TRBJ1-3; D is undetermined. The CDR3 is 13 amino acids. Germline CDR1 SGHTA, CDR2 FQGNSA. The ends were cut back, 4 bases at V and 4 bases at J, with 8 bases in the middle. This chain's CDR3 is CASSSGSGNTIYF. As DNA, the CDR3 is TGTGCCAGCAGCTCGGGGTCCGGAAACACCATATATTTT. The variable domain in full, completed from reference TRBV7-2 and TRBJ1-3, reads GAGVSQSPSNKVTEKGKDVELRCDPISGHTALYWYRQSLGQGLEFLIYFQGNSAPDKSGLPSDRFSAERTGGSVSTLTIQRTQQEDSAVYLCASSSGSGNTIYFGEGSWLTVV.

This chain connects TRBV10-3 to TRBJ1-1; D is possibly TRBD1 (5 bases). The CDR3 covers 15 residues. Germline V gene data show CDR1 as ENHRY and CDR2 as SYGVKD. V shed 0 bases and J shed 0 bases, with 8 bases lying between them. The CDR3 here is CAISESGVLNTEAFF. In nucleotides, the CDR3 is TGTGCCATCAGTGAGTCAGGGGTCCTGAACACTGAAGCTTTCTTT.

The gene calls are TRBV5-1 and TRBJ2-7; perhaps D is TRBD1 or TRBD2 (5 bases each). Per the germline V gene, CDR1 is SGHRS and CDR2 is YFSETQ. Trimming took 0 bases from V and 4 from J, leaving 8 bases between them. The CDR3 contains 13 residues. The CDR3 region is CASSLAGLYEQYF. The DNA for the CDR3 is TGCGCCAGCAGCTTGGCGGGGCTGTACGAGCAGTACTTC. The full variable domain, completed using reference TRBV5-1 and TRBJ2-7, is KAGVTQTPRYLIKTRGQQVTLSCSPISGHRSVSWYQQTPGQGLQFLFEYFSETQRNKGNFPGRFSGRQFSNSRSEMNVSTLELGDSALYLCASSLAGLYEQYFGPGTRLTVT.

This clone showed up just a few times. The chain links TRBV4-3 to TRBJ1-2; 8 nucleotides align to TRBD1. V was clipped by 0 bases and J by 4 bases; unmatched bases: 10. The CDR3 loop spans 17 amino acids. Looked up from germline, CDR1 is LGHNA and CDR2 is YSLEER. The CDR3 bases are TGCGCCAGCAGCCAAGATAGGAGGGCGGGACAGGTCTATGGCTACACCTTC. It specifies CASSQDRRAGQVYGYTF.

The V gene is TRBV25-1, the J gene TRBJ2-5, with 7 bases that match TRBD1. Trimming at V came to 2 bases and at J to 10 bases, leaving 13 bases not matched to a gene. The CDR3 is 15 amino acids. The V gene's germline CDR1 is MGHDK and CDR2 SYGVNS. CDR3 in amino acids: CASSEPGQAGAVQYF. The CDR3 DNA reads TGTGCCAGCAGTGAACCCGGACAGGCCGGGGCGGTCCAGTACTTC.

The chain combines TRBV7-2 with TRBJ1-5, with D unresolved. The germline V gene has CDR1 SGHTA and CDR2 FQGNSA. Trimming took 5 bases from V and 8 from J, leaving 13 bases between them. CDR3 length: 13 amino acids. The CDR3 DNA sequence: TGTGCCAGCAGCCTAAGACGGGCTGAGCCCCAGCATTTT. This translates into CASSLRRAEPQHF. Variable domain in full (rest from reference TRBV7-2 and TRBJ1-5): GAGVSQSPSNKVTEKGKDVELRCDPISGHTALYWYRQSLGQGLEFLIYFQGNSAPDKSGLPSDRFSAERTGGSVSTLTIQRTQQEDSAVYLCASSLRRAEPQHFGDGTRLSIL.

The chain joins TRBV6-4 to TRBJ2-4, with D maybe TRBD1 (6 bases). The germline CDR1 and CDR2 sequences are MRHNA and SNTAGT. This CDR3 spans 19 amino acids. V was clipped by 3 bases and J by 3 bases, with 24 bases between them. DNA of the CDR3: TGTGCCAGCAGTGAAATCTTGGGACACTCCAGTCGAGGCAAAAACATTCAGTACTTC. This sequence encodes CASSEILGHSSRGKNIQYF.

This chain joins TRBV7-2 and TRBJ2-4; 15 positions agree with TRBD2. The CDR3 is 18 amino acids. Trimming removed 3 bases from V and 8 bases from J; junction bases left unmatched: 11. The germline CDR1 and CDR2 sequences are SGHTA and FQGNSA. The CDR3 DNA reads as TGTGCCAGCAGCTTCTCTCGGACTAGCGGGGGGGCCGGGGACATTCAGTACTTC. Residues: CASSFSRTSGGAGDIQYF.